This T cell receptor beta chain was recovered during a study of cytomegalovirus exposure and HLA in healthy donors (TCRdb year 2017). About the full investigation: An earlier analysis of some 600 of the donors reported 276 Gb of sequence data and around 120 million unique TCR beta sequences obtained from roughly 170 million T cells. Across approximately 400 genotyped donors of the cohort, an average of about 200,000 unique TCR beta nucleotide sequences per donor were sequenced, and 15% to 20% of those sequences were non-productive. Besides the first cohort of around 700 subjects, a separate validation cohort made up of 120 different subjects was used. The later analysis used no new phenotypic data to find candidate immune exposures, relying instead on TCR beta sequences and their occurrence across donors. Genome-wide SNP genotypes for about 60% of the roughly 670 donors were used in a later genetic analysis, which treated that subset as a discovery cohort. An early release that covered 500 to 800 HLA-typed donors contained approximately 300 gigabases of sequencing data and 80 million or so unique TCR sequences. Of the 350 to 450 genotyped donors, roughly 80% were placed in the genetic ancestry cluster associated with self-reported Caucasian donors. Donor age, sex, ethnicity and CMV serostatus were collected together with the repertoire data. To study patterns of TCR occurrence, a later analysis re-analyzed previously published TCR beta repertoires from 500 to 850 donors and added high-resolution HLA genotyping. To predict cytomegalovirus infection status, the study combined high-throughput TCR immunosequencing, statistical association of individual TCRs with disease status, and machine learning. The aim of the study was to test whether cataloging public T cell receptors could identify signatures of past pathogen exposure. Class I and class II HLA loci were covered by the typing at four-digit resolution. All discovery cohort repertoires had been generated using a single sequencing platform. An earlier analysis of roughly 600 of the donors used high-throughput TCR beta sequencing to judge whether each TCR beta V gene segment behaved as functional or pseudogenic. The number of typed donors differed by locus: about 620-640 for A, B, C, DRB1 and DQB1; 500 to 550 for DQA1; 606 for DPA1; and roughly 450 for DPB1. Roughly 5 DR-DQ haplotypes were handled as single units for association and clustering because linkage in the cohort was strong. The study profiled the T cell repertoires of approximately 700 subjects by immunosequencing and related them to cytomegalovirus serostatus.

V lost 7 bases and J lost 2 bases, and the count of bases not matched to a germline gene is 8. The CDR3, from cysteine to phenylalanine, totals 14 residues. Only CDR3 DNA is held: 42 bases, read in frame from base 1. The germline V gene yields MNHEY for CDR1 and SVGAGI for CDR2. Libraries came from the immunoSEQ multiplex PCR assay. For the multiplex PCR, a mixture combining 60 forward primers for TCR Vbeta segments and 13 reverse primers for TCR Jbeta segments was used. Amplification of the CDR3 region of rearranged TCR beta genes was performed with a multiplex PCR assay on genomic DNA. Amplified TCR beta libraries were sequenced as 87-base-pair reads on the Illumina HiSeq System. Turning to the authors' computational methods: A later analysis counted tens of millions of unique TCR beta chains across the 550 to 700 repertoires, and roughly 9.9 million of these chains were shared by at least two donors. A nearest-neighbor algorithm error-corrected the raw reads and collapsed the reads into unique sequences, merging closely related sequences to remove PCR and sequencing errors. To assign V, D and J gene segments, CDR3 sequences were aligned to IMGT reference sequences. For a sequence to be retained, at least a six-nucleotide match to both a V gene segment and a J gene segment was required. Rearrangements were called productive when the CDR3 lacked stop codons and stayed in frame with V and J; all others were non-productive. Following IMGT convention, CDR3 was defined as the stretch from the second conserved V-encoded cysteine up to the conserved J-encoded phenylalanine. The earlier analysis of approximately 500 of the donors excluded sequences that lacked an unambiguous match to a single V gene segment. An earlier analysis of some 500 of the donors classified V segments as functional when productive rearrangements were above 56.7% and as segregating when the standard deviation between donors was above 5%. A statistical classification framework was built for diagnosing cytomegalovirus status from the catalog of TCR beta chain sequences. A later analysis assigned V and J genes by comparing TCR nucleotide sequences with IMGT/GENE-DB human TR gene sequences. The TCRdist pipeline was used in a later analysis to assign CDR3 sequences and most-parsimonious VDJ recombination scenarios. In a later analysis, every TCR beta chain was defined by the combination of its CDR3 amino acid sequence and its V-gene family, and reads without a unique V-gene family were dropped. A later analysis removed 592 highly shared, low-generation-probability nucleotide sequences to deal with suspected cross-contamination and a sequencing artifact. In a later analysis, a clonal expansion index was calculated for each public chain from normalized within-repertoire ranks of inferred template counts. In a later analysis, generation probabilities were computed with a VDJ recombination model fitted to out-of-frame rearrangements, and the resulting probabilities were checked against IGoR. In a later analysis, TCR-TCR, TCR-HLA and TCR-CMV co-occurrence was scored with hypergeometric tests, and a repertoire-size bias correction was applied to TCR pairs. A later analysis estimated false discovery rates by permuting HLA or CMV assignments 20 times. In a later analysis, co-occurring TCRs were grouped using DBSCAN, and TCRdist sequence similarity was added for clustering within HLA-allele-positive subsets. For co-occurrence clustering, repertoires with fewer than 30,000 or more than 120,000 public chains were excluded, along with about five repertoires with anomalous nucleotide sharing. What TCRdb holds here is the immuneACCESS table cut down to in-frame rearrangements. Part of the clones is not present; checked against another copy, under half of the missing clones reflect an unresolved V gene, and the others are unexplained. V and J calls and clone size come straight from that table; D and trimming were deduced from the DNA. This sample is represented by over 150,000 clones; around 70% of them were singletons. The ten largest account for under 2.5% of the sample.

As for this clone: What antigen it recognizes has not been identified. There are no base qualities to consult, and no much larger clone falls within one base.

In total, 630 or so healthy bone marrow donors made up the cohort. At the time of sampling, every cohort member was nominally healthy, though immune exposures that went unrecorded were likely present. The donor was CMV seronegative and belonged to the group of 352 seronegative cohort members. Every donor gave a peripheral blood sample, and the peripheral blood mononuclear cells from that sample were used for TCR beta sequencing. The Qiagen DNeasy Blood Extraction Kit was used to extract genomic DNA from the blood cell samples. Here is what the overall study found, with its caveats: For the cohort, immune exposure information was limited to CMV serostatus. It was suggested by the authors that the approach could potentially be generalized to other disease states and immunological phenotypes. Several of the top co-occurrence clusters appeared to be linked to parvovirus B19, influenza, CMV and Epstein-Barr virus, according to a later analysis. A few of the identified cytomegalovirus-associated TCR beta chains were confirmed in vitro to be specific for cytomegalovirus antigens. Assigning TCR associations to individual alleles was difficult when HLA alleles, especially DR and DQ, strongly co-occurred. HLA typing was unavailable for some donors at each locus, so association tests used only the typed subset. Broadly in line with IMGT annotations, most TCR beta V segments showed up in productive rearrangements about 87% or about 30% of the time in an earlier analysis of several hundred of the donors. The classifier was reported to diagnose cytomegalovirus status with high specificity and sensitivity in both the original and validation cohorts. A later genetic analysis reported fewer N-insertions in productive TCRs among donors in an Asian-associated ancestry cluster than the roughly 700-donor mean. The 87-base-pair reads could not distinguish some IMGT-functional V segments, including TRBV6-2 and TRBV6-3, so those segments were excluded. Roughly uniform sequencing depth across donors was assumed in presence/absence analyses, although this assumption may not hold. In a later analysis, the rate of TCR association differed among HLA loci, with DRB1 alleles having the most associated TCRs and HLA-C alleles having the fewest. A further reported finding was that TCR beta sequences accurately predicted the HLA-A and HLA-B alleles for most subjects in the first cohort. An association between a missense DCLRE1C variant and V-gene and J-gene trimming of TCR beta chains was found in a later genetic analysis and replicated in an independent cohort. In the study, some 180 TCR beta chains were listed as associated with cytomegalovirus. A cluster of highly shared sequence variants was judged likely to be a technical artifact of the sequencing pipeline. In this cohort, only TCR beta chains were sequenced, and detectable features were limited by the absence of alpha or paired-chain data. Linkage disequilibrium might explain the correlated functional status among segregating V segments, but an unknown experimental factor could not be excluded. Because counts were too low, seventeen rarely observed V segments, including chromosome 9 orphons, were excluded from the earlier analysis of several hundred of the donors. Compared with equally common non-associated chains, HLA-associated TCR beta chains in a later analysis were more clonally expanded and had lower generation probabilities. Most TCR sequences were observed very rarely across donors, whereas some public TCRs were present in many individuals. At a false discovery rate of 0.05, a later analysis linked approximately 18,000 TCR beta sequences to specific HLA alleles. In a later analysis, most CMV-associated TCR beta chains were found to appear HLA-restricted, with HLA associations seemingly driven largely by CMV exposure.

The TCR comes from a man aged 30 to 39 in good health and CMV-seronegative. Sequencing was carried out using PBMCs. The rearrangement combines TRBV6-5 with TRBJ2-7; TRBD2 fits 7 bases in the junction. The nucleotides are TGTGCCAGCATGACGCGGGAGCTTACCTACGAGCAGTACTTC. The resulting protein is CASMTRELTYEQYF.